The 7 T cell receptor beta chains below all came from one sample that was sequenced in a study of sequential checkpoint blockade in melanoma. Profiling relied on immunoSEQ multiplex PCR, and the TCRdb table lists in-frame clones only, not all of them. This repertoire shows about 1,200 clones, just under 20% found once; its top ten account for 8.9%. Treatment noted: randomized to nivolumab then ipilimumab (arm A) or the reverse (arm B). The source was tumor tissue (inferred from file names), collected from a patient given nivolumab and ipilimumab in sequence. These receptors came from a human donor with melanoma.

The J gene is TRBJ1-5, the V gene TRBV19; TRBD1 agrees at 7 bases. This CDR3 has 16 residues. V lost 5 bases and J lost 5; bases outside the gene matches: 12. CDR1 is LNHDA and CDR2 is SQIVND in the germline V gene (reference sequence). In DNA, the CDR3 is TGTGCCAGTAGTCCCAGGACAGGCCGCAGGGATCAGCCCCAGCATTTT. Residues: CASSPRTGRRDQPQHF.

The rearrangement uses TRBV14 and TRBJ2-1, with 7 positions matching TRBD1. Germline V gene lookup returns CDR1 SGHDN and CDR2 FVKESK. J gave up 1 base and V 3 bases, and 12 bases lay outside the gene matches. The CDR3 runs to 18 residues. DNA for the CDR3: TGTGCCAGCAGCCACAGGGGGTCGAGCGTGAGTTCCTACAATGAGCAGTTCTTC. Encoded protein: CASSHRGSSVSSYNEQFF.

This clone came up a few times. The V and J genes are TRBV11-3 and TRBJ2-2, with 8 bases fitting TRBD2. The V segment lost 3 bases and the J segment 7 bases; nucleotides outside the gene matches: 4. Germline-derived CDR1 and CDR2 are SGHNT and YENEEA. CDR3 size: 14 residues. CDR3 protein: CASSFLGGVGELFF. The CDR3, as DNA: TGTGCCAGCAGCTTCCTCGGGGGGGTCGGGGAGCTGTTTTTT.

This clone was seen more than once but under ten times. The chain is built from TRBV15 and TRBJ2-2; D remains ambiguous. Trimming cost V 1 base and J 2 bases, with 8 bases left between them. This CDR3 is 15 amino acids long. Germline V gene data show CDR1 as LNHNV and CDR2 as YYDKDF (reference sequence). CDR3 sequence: CATSRGDINTGELFF. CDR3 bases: TGTGCCACCAGCAGAGGTGACATTAACACCGGGGAGCTGTTTTTT.

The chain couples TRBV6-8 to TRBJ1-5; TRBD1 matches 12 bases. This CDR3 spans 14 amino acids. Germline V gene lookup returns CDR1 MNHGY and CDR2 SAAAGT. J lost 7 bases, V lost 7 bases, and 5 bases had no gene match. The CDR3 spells CASKIGTGGQPQHF. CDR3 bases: TGTGCCAGCAAAATAGGGACAGGGGGCCAGCCCCAGCATTTT.

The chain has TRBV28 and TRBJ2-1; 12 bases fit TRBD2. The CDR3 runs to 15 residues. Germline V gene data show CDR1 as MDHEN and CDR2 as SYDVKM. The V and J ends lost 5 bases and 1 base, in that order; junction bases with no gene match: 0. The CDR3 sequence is CASSLAGGSYNEQFF. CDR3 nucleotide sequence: TGTGCCAGCAGTCTAGCGGGAGGGTCCTACAATGAGCAGTTCTTC.

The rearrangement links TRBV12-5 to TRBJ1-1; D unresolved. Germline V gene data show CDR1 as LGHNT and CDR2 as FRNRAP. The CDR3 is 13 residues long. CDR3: CASNRIAGPEAFF. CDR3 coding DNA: TGTGCCAGCAATCGGATTGCCGGCCCTGAAGCTTTCTTT.